This TCR beta chain was sequenced during a study of blood T cell repertoires in COVID-19. At the level of the study: Specimens from acute and convalescent COVID-19 originated in the United States, Italy and Spain.

A Seattle source enrolled patients during active infection and followed them longitudinally. Some clones are missing from TCRdb's copy, which holds only in-frame ones; the method was immunoSEQ multiplex PCR. This sample has fewer than 600,000 clones, with roughly 89% found just once. CDR1 LGHDT and CDR2 YNNKEL come from the germline V gene (reference sequence). V was clipped by 4 bases and J by 3 bases, with 13 bases between them. This CDR3 has 14 residues. The chain is built from TRBV3-1 (or the pseudogene TRBV3-2) and TRBJ2-7; D may be TRBD1 (5 bases). The clonotype originates from a man between 18 and 35 years old with COVID-19, enrolled during active disease. Sequenced material: peripheral blood. As DNA, the CDR3 is TGTGCCAGCAGCCCTAAGCCCAGGGACTACGAGCAGTACTTC. Protein sequence: CASSPKPRDYEQYF.